This T cell receptor (beta chain) stems from a study of blood T cell repertoires in COVID-19 (dated by TCRdb to the early 2020s). The study in broad terms: The collaborator samples originated in the United States, Italy and Spain and spanned the acute and convalescent phases of COVID-19. The material from the prospective study consisted of cDNA or gDNA derived from T cells, B-cell-depleted T cells, or PBMCs. Deeply sampled blood TCRbeta repertoires from subjects exposed to, actively infected with, or recovered from COVID-19 were included in the dataset. The repertoires were released in a freely available public database intended as a resource for research on the immune response to SARS-CoV-2. The samples were drawn from two sources: the first 160 participants of the ongoing ImmuneRACE study, and about 1,300 subjects contributed by 6 global collaborators. Sample metadata almost always included a de-identified subject ID, COVID-19 status, age in years and sex. Where available, HLA class I and class II types were taken from metadata supplied by the sample provider and were not determined by assay-based typing.

General findings and caveats noted by the study authors: The quantity of clinical and demographic metadata differed by source and by participant and was supplied without curation.

Each collaborating institution followed its own protocols to collect whole blood in K2EDTA tubes. For TCRbeta analysis, collaborator samples were shipped as frozen whole blood, as isolated PBMCs, or as DNA extracted from either sample type. Clipping removes 2 bases from V and 9 bases from J, with 6 as the unmatched junction base count. Based on the germline V gene (reference sequence), the CDR1 and CDR2 sequences are GTSNPN and SVGIG. The CDR3 runs 14 residues from the cysteine to the phenylalanine. The entry retains the CDR3 DNA only, 42 bases that are in frame from base 1. This clone was counted between two and nine times. Its recognized antigen is unknown. No qualities accompany the bases; no much larger clone lies one base away. The immunoSEQ Assay, a bias-controlled multiplex PCR, was used to amplify TCRbeta CDR3 regions from genomic DNA. In the authors' own workflow: Nucleated cell counts per sample were estimated from amplification of reference gene primers within the assay. To quantify the absolute abundance of each unique TCRbeta CDR3 rearrangement, sequence reads were collapsed and filtered. For each sample, productive Simpson clonality was calculated by taking the square root of Simpson's diversity index across productive rearrangements. What TCRdb holds here is the immuneACCESS table cut down to in-frame rearrangements. Part of the clones is not present; checked against another copy, under half of the missing clones reflect an unresolved V gene, and the others are unexplained. V and J calls and clone size are copied from that table; D and trimming were computed from the DNA. This sample is represented by roughly 280,000 clones; about 89% of them were singletons. The ten largest clones take up approximately 9% of the sample.

This sequence uses TRBV30 and TRBJ1-6; TRBD1 lines up with 8 middle nucleotides. This TCR was sampled from a man between 40 and 49 years old with active or convalescent COVID-19. Sequenced: peripheral blood. CDR3 region: CAWSRTGITSPLHF. At the DNA level, the sequence is TGTGCCTGGAGTCGGACAGGGATTACTTCACCCCTCCACTTT.